The 23 T cell receptor beta chains below all came from one sample that was sequenced in a study of OX40 agonist ivuxolimab in advanced cancers. Libraries were prepared by immunoSEQ multiplex PCR; TCRdb keeps only in-frame clonotypes and omits some of them. The sample consists of fewer than 85,000 clones, more than 80% of them appearing once. Sequencing used CD4+ or CD8+ T cells sorted from blood, obtained in a trial of the OX40 agonist ivuxolimab. The receptors shown here come from an adult with an advanced solid tumor such as melanoma, head and neck, liver or kidney cancer.

The chain recombines TRBV27 with TRBJ2-7; unclear D gene. Germline-derived CDR1 and CDR2 are MNHEY and SMNVEV (reference sequence). V was shortened by 3 bases and J by 0 bases, with 9 bases between the two germline ends. This CDR3 spans 14 amino acids. The CDR3 region has the DNA TGTGCCAGCAGTTTTTCGGGCCCCTCCTACGAGCAGTACTTC. The encoded protein is CASSFSGPSYEQYF.

This chain links TRBV13 with TRBJ2-5; D is ambiguous. The better agreement between TRBJ2-7 and the DNA end casts doubt on the J call. CDR1 is PRHDT, CDR2 FYEKMQ, per germline (reference sequence). This CDR3 contains 14 residues. For the CDR3, the DNA is TGTGCCAGCAGCTTAGGCGGGCTCTCCTACGAGCAGTACTTC. This sequence encodes CASSLGGLSYEQYF.

As concerns this clone: At the DNA level, this CDR3 is encoded by other sequences in the same sample as well. The rearrangement joins TRBV27 to TRBJ1-1; unclear D gene. Germline-derived CDR1 and CDR2 are MNHEY and SMNVEV (reference sequence). V lost 2 bases and J 1 base, leaving 5 bases between the germline ends. The CDR3 has 13 residues. Here the CDR3 DNA reads TGTGCCAGCAGTTTAACGGGGAACACTGAAGCTTTCTTT. Translating gives CASSLTGNTEAFF.

This clone occurred once. The chain uses TRBV6-6 and TRBJ2-7; TRBD2 matches 8 bases. Germline V CDR1 and CDR2: MNHNY, SVGAGI (reference sequence). The V gene end was trimmed by 7 bases and the J gene end by 0 bases; junction bases not matched to a gene: 2. The CDR3 covers 13 residues. The CDR3 DNA follows: TGTGCCAGCATACGGGAGGGCTCCTACGAGCAGTACTTC. This encodes CASIREGSYEQYF.

V gene TRBV28 combines with J gene TRBJ2-7, with 8 bases lining up with TRBD1. Per the germline V gene, CDR1 is MDHEN and CDR2 is SYDVKM. V was clipped by 5 bases and J by 2 bases; unmatched bases: 5. This CDR3 region has 14 residues. The CDR3 DNA reads as TGTGCCAGCAGTGACCTACAGGGGGCCTACGAGCAGTACTTC. This gives the protein CASSDLQGAYEQYF.

V usage is TRBV14 and J usage is TRBJ2-1; 7 bases are shared with TRBD1. CDR1 and CDR2 (germline): SGHDN, FVKESK. CDR3 size: 12 residues. The V segment lost 3 bases and the J segment 8 bases; nucleotides outside the gene matches: 1. The CDR3 DNA follows: TGTGCCAGCAGCCACGGGACAGATGAGCAGTTCTTC. Translating gives CASSHGTDEQFF.

The chain couples TRBV5-4 to TRBJ2-7; D ambiguous. With 3 bases removed from V and 3 bases from J, the gap between germline ends came to 7 bases. This CDR3 has 12 residues. Germline V gives CDR1 SGHNT, CDR2 YYREEE (reference sequence). The CDR3 nucleotides read TGTGCCAGCAGCTCCGAATACTACGAGCAGTACTTC. This encodes CASSSEYYEQYF. Full variable domain (missing parts from reference TRBV5-4 and TRBJ2-7): ETGVTQSPTHLIKTRGQQVTLRCSSQSGHNTVSWYQQALGQGPQFIFQYYREEENGRGNFPPRFSGLQFPNYSSELNVNALELDDSALYLCASSSEYYEQYFGPGTRLTVT.

The chain joins TRBV11-2 to TRBJ2-1, with D perhaps matching TRBD2 (6 bases). CDR3 length equals 18 residues. The V end was cut by 0 bases, the J end by 3 bases, with 18 bases between. Germline V CDR1 and CDR2: SGHAT, FQNNGV. As DNA, the CDR3 is TGTGCCAGCAGCTTAGAATACGGACGCGGGGATTTCTACAATGAGCAGTTCTTC. It codes for CASSLEYGRGDFYNEQFF.

The J gene is TRBJ1-4, the V gene TRBV28, with D unclear. Germline V gives CDR1 MDHEN, CDR2 SYDVKM. The CDR3 consists of 13 residues. Trimming pared 3 bases from V and 7 bases from J, leaving 9 bases between. The CDR3 sequence: CASSFSSREKLFF. CDR3 DNA: TGTGCCAGCAGTTTTAGTTCTCGTGAAAAACTGTTTTTT.

V usage is TRBV6-5 and J usage is TRBJ1-1, with 7 bases aligning to TRBD1. CDR1 MNHEY and CDR2 SVGAGI come from the germline V gene. The CDR3 has 14 amino acids. Unmatched junction bases numbered 1, after V lost 2 bases and J lost 1 base. The CDR3 DNA reads as TGTGCCAGCAGTTACCGGGACAGGAACACTGAAGCTTTCTTT. Encoded protein: CASSYRDRNTEAFF.

The gene calls are TRBV11-2 and TRBJ2-5, with 12 bases aligning to TRBD2. CDR3 length equals 15 residues. Germline V CDR1 and CDR2: SGHAT, FQNNGV. V dropped 3 bases and J dropped 4; count of bases not matched to a gene: 3. For the CDR3, the DNA is TGTGCCAGCAGCTTCCTAGCGGGGGGGCCAGAGACCCAGTACTTC. Its translation is CASSFLAGGPETQYF. The full variable domain, with the rest looked up from reference TRBV11-2 and TRBJ2-5, is EAGVAQSPRYKIIEKRQSVAFWCNPISGHATLYWYQQILGQGPKLLIQFQNNGVVDDSQLPKDRFSAERLKGVDSTLKIQPAKLEDSAVYLCASSFLAGGPETQYFGPGTRLLVL.

The V gene is TRBV13, the J gene TRBJ2-7; D is unclear. The CDR3 is 13 amino acids. In germline, CDR1 is PRHDT, CDR2 FYEKMQ (reference sequence). V was clipped by 4 bases and J by 4 bases, with 11 bases between them. The CDR3 spells CASSYRTAYEQYF. The DNA for the CDR3 is TGTGCCAGCAGCTATCGGACCGCATACGAGCAGTACTTC.

V gene TRBV11-2 combines with J gene TRBJ2-7; D uncertain. This CDR3 is 12 amino acids long. The germline V gene encodes CDR1 SGHAT and CDR2 FQNNGV. V was trimmed by 5 bases and J by 4 bases, leaving 9 bases between them. In DNA form, the CDR3 reads TGTGCCAGCAGCCAGGTCCAATACGAGCAGTACTTC. This encodes CASSQVQYEQYF.

For the CDR3, the DNA is TGTGCCAGCAGTTCGGGACTTGTTGGCCTACTCAACTATGGCTACACCTTC. It is translated as CASSSGLVGLLNYGYTF. The chain couples TRBV7-3 to TRBJ1-2, with D possibly being TRBD1 (5 bases). Germline V gives CDR1 SGHTA, CDR2 FQGTGA. The CDR3 has 17 residues. The V end lost 6 bases, the J end lost 2 bases, and 22 bases lay between the germline ends.

The chain has TRBV5-5 and TRBJ2-7; possible D gene TRBD1, 6 bases. The germline V gene has CDR1 SGHKS and CDR2 YYEKEE (reference sequence). The CDR3 consists of 13 residues. V was cut by 2 bases and J by 4 bases, with 10 bases left in between. The CDR3 region is CASSLDRLYEQYF. In DNA, the CDR3 is TGTGCCAGCAGCTTAGACAGGCTTTACGAGCAGTACTTC.

This clone appeared once. The chain uses TRBV13 and TRBJ1-3; D is undetermined. The CDR3 spans 17 residues. The V gene lost 6 bases and the J gene lost 2 bases, with 20 bases spanning the gap. Germline V gene sequence: CDR1 PRHDT, CDR2 FYEKMQ (reference sequence). The CDR3 DNA follows: TGTGCCAGCAGTTCCCGTGTATGGGATCCCCCTGGAAACACCATATATTTT. It is translated as CASSSRVWDPPGNTIYF.

About this clone itself: Additional DNA sequences in this sample encode the identical CDR3. The V gene is TRBV27, the J gene TRBJ2-7, with D unclear. Looked up from germline, CDR1 is MNHEY and CDR2 is SMNVEV (reference sequence). Trimming took off 3 bases at V and 0 bases at J, with 6 bases between the two ends. This CDR3 comprises 13 residues. CDR3 sequence reads: CASSFAVSYEQYF. The CDR3 region has the DNA TGTGCCAGCAGTTTCGCTGTCTCCTACGAGCAGTACTTC.

The chain carries TRBV30 and TRBJ2-7, with D possibly TRBD1 on 5 matching bases. The CDR3 is 13 residues long. V gave up 0 bases and J gave up 3 bases, with 9 bases separating them. Germline V gene sequence: CDR1 GTSNPN, CDR2 SVGIG (reference sequence). The CDR3: CAWSVGANYEQYF. Here the CDR3 DNA reads TGTGCCTGGAGTGTAGGGGCCAACTACGAGCAGTACTTC.

The chain is built from TRBV11-2 and TRBJ2-7, with 7 nucleotides matching TRBD2. The CDR3 spans 13 residues. Germline V CDR1 and CDR2: SGHAT, FQNNGV. With 1 base clipped from V and 7 bases from J, the junction kept 4 bases outside the gene matches. The CDR3 loop is CASSLGTSLEQYF. In DNA, the CDR3 is TGTGCCAGCAGCTTAGGGACTAGTTTGGAGCAGTACTTC.

The rearrangement links TRBV27 to TRBJ1-2; tentatively, D is TRBD1 (5 bases). In germline, CDR1 is MNHEY, CDR2 SMNVEV (reference sequence). The CDR3 has 12 residues. V lost 11 bases and J lost 8, with 18 bases in between. The CDR3 sequence is CAAWGGRSGYTF. The CDR3 region has the DNA TGTGCCGCTTGGGGGGGGAGAAGCGGCTACACCTTC.

The chain carries TRBV11-1 and TRBJ2-1; no firm D call. Trimming pared 5 bases from V and 4 bases from J, leaving 15 bases between. Germline lookup yields CDR1 SGHAT and CDR2 FQDESV (reference sequence). This CDR3 has 15 residues. CDR3 residues: CASSLYAVAYNEQFF. In nucleotides, the CDR3 is TGTGCCAGCAGCCTCTACGCGGTAGCATACAATGAGCAGTTCTTC.

This clone has just one count. V is TRBV6-1 and J is TRBJ2-1, with TRBD1 identical over 8 bases. The germline CDR1 and CDR2 sequences are MNHNS and SASEGT. The CDR3 contains 12 residues. The J segment lost 9 bases and the V segment lost 8 bases, leaving 6 bases of the junction unmatched. As DNA, the CDR3 is TGTGCCAGCGGGCAGGGGGCGCCTGAGCAGTTCTTC. This encodes CASGQGAPEQFF.

This clone was observed a single time. The chain joins TRBV19 to TRBJ2-7; D is undetermined. This CDR3 has 14 amino acids. V was pared by 3 bases and J by 0 bases, with 9 bases between. Germline CDR1 reads LNHDA; CDR2 reads SQIVND (reference sequence). The CDR3 here is CASSIAQYSYEQYF. Written as DNA, the CDR3 is TGTGCCAGTAGTATTGCACAATACTCCTACGAGCAGTACTTC.